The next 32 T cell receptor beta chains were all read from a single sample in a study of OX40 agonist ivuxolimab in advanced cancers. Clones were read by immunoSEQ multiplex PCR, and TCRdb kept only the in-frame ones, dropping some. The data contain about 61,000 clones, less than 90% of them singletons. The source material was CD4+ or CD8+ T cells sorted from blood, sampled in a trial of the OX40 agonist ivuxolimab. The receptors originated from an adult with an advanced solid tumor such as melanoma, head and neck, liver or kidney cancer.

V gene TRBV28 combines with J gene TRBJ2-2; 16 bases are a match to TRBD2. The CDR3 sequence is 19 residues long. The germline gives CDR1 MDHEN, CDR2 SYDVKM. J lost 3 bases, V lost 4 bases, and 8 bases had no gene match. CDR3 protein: CASSSGTSGGAGDTGELFF. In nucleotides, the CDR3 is TGTGCCAGCAGTTCCGGGACTAGCGGGGGGGCCGGGGACACCGGGGAGCTGTTTTTT.

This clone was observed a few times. In DNA form, the CDR3 reads TGTGCCAGCAGTGAAGGCGGGGGGCGTCATGGTGAAAAACTGTTTTTT. This encodes CASSEGGGRHGEKLFF. The chain recombines TRBV25-1 with TRBJ1-4; possibly TRBD1 for D (6 bases). Germline CDR1 MGHDK, CDR2 SYGVNS. The CDR3 consists of 16 residues. V was clipped by 2 bases and J by 7 bases, with 17 bases between them.

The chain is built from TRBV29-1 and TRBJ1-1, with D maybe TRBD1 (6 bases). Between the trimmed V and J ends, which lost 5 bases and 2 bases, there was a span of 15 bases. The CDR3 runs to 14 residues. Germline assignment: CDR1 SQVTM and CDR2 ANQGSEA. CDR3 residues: CSVTSRGGNTEAFF. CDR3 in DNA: TGCAGCGTTACTTCGAGGGGGGGAAACACTGAAGCTTTCTTT.

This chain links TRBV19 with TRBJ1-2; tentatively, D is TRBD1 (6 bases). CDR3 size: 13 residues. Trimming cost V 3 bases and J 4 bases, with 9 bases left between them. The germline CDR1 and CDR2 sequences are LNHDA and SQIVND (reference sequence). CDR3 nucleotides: TGTGCCAGTAGTATCCTGGACAGCTATGGCTACACCTTC. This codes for CASSILDSYGYTF. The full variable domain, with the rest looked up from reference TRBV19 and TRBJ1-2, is DGGITQSPKYLFRKEGQNVTLSCEQNLNHDAMYWYRQDPGQGLRLIYYSQIVNDFQKGDIAEGYSVSREKKESFPLTVTSAQKNPTAFYLCASSILDSYGYTFGSGTRLTVV.

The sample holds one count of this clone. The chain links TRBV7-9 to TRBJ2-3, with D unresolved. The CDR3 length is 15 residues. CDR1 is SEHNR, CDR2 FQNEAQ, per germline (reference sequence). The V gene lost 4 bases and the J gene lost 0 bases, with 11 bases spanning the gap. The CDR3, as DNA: TGTGCCAGCAGCTCCTTGGTCGGGAGCACAGATACGCAGTATTTT. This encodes CASSSLVGSTDTQYF. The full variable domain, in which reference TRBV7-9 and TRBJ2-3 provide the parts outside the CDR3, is DTGVSQNPRHKITKRGQNVTFRCDPISEHNRLYWYRQTLGQGPEFLTYFQNEAQLEKSRLLSDRFSAERPKGSFSTLEIQRTEQGDSAMYLCASSSLVGSTDTQYFGPGTRLTVL.

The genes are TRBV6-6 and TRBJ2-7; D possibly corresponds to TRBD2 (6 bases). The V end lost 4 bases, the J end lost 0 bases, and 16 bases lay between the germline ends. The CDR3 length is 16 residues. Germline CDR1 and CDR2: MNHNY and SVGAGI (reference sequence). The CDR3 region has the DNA TGTGCCAGCAGTTTGTGGGGGGACTCCAGCTCCTACGAGCAGTACTTC. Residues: CASSLWGDSSSYEQYF.

CDR3 in amino acids: CASSSPGGTPEAFF. CDR3 nucleotides: TGTGCCAGCAGCTCCCCTGGAGGCACCCCCGAAGCTTTCTTT. The gene calls are TRBV28 and TRBJ1-1; D uncertain. The germline CDR1 and CDR2 sequences are MDHEN and SYDVKM. Trimming took off 6 bases at V and 8 bases at J, with 19 bases between the two ends. This CDR3 has 14 amino acids.

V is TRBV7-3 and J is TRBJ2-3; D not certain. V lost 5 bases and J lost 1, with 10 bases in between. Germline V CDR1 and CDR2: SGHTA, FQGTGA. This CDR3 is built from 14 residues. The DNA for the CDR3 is TGTGCCAGCAGCCGTAGACCGGGCACAGATACGCAGTATTTT. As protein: CASSRRPGTDTQYF.

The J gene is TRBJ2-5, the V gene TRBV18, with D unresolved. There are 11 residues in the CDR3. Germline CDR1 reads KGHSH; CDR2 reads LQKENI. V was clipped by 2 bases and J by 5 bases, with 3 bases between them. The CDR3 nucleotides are TGTGCCAGCTCACCAGAGGAGACCCAGTACTTC. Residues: CASSPEETQYF.

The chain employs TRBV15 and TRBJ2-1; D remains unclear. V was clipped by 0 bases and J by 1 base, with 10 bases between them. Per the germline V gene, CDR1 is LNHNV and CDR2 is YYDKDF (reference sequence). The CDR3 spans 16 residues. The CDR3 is CATSRDGVGSYNEQFF. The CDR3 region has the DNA TGTGCCACCAGCAGAGATGGGGTAGGGTCCTACAATGAGCAGTTCTTC.

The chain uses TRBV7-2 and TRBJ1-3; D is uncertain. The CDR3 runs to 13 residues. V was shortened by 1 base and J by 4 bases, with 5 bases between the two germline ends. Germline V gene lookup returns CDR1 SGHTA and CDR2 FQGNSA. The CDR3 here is CASSLDGGNTIYF. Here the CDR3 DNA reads TGTGCCAGCAGCTTAGATGGCGGAAACACCATATATTTT.

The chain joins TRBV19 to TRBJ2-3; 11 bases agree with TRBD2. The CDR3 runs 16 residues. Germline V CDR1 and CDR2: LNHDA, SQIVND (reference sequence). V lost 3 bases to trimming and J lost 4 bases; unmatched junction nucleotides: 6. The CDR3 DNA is TGTGCCAGTAGTATCAAACTAGCGGGGGACTCAGATACGCAGTATTTT. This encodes CASSIKLAGDSDTQYF.

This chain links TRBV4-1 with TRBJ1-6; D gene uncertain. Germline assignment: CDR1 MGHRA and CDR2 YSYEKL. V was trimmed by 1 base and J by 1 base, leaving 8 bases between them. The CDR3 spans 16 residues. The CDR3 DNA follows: TGCGCCAGCAGCCAAGGAACGGGTTCCTATAATTCACCCCTCCACTTT. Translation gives CASSQGTGSYNSPLHF.

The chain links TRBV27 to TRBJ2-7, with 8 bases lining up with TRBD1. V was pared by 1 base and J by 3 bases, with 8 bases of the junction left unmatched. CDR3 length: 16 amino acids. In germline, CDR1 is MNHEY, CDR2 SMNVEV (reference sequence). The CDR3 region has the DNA TGTGCCAGCAGTTTATATCCCGCCGGGACAGGCTACGAGCAGTACTTC. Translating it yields CASSLYPAGTGYEQYF.

The CDR3 region has the DNA TGTGCCAGCAGCGTGGGAGGGGAAAACATTCAGTACTTC. This sequence encodes CASSVGGENIQYF. The J gene is TRBJ2-4, the V gene TRBV9; 7 bases map to TRBD2. J lost 5 bases, V lost 2 bases, and 1 base had no gene match. CDR3 length: 13 amino acids. The V gene's germline CDR1 is SGDLS and CDR2 YYNGEE.

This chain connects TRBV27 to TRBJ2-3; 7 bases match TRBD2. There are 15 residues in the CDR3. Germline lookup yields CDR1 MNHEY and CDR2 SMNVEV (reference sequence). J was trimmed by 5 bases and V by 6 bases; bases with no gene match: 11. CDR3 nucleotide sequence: TGTGCCAGCAGCAGAAAGGGGTCTAGCGGAGATACGCAGTATTTT. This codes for CASSRKGSSGDTQYF.

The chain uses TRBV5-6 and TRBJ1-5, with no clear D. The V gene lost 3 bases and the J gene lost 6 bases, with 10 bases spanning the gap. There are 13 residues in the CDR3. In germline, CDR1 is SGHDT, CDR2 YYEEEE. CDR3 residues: CASSSWAGQPQHF. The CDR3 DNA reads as TGTGCCAGCAGCTCCTGGGCCGGTCAGCCCCAGCATTTT.

The CDR3 here is CASSPQFQETQYF. CDR3 DNA sequence: TGTGCCAGTAGTCCACAGTTCCAAGAGACCCAGTACTTC. The genes are TRBV19 and TRBJ2-5; no firm D call. Looked up from germline, CDR1 is LNHDA and CDR2 is SQIVND (reference sequence). Trimming removed 5 bases from V and 1 base from J, with 8 bases in between. CDR3 length equals 13 residues.

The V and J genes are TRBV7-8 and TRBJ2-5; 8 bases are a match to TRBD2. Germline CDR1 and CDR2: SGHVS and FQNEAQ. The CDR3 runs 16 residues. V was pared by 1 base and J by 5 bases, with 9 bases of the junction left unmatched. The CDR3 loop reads CASSLDLRGVGETQYF. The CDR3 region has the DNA TGTGCCAGCAGCTTAGATTTGCGGGGGGTGGGTGAGACCCAGTACTTC.

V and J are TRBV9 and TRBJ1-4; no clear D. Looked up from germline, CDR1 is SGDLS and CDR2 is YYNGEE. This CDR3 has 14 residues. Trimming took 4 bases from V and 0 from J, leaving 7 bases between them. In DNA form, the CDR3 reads TGTGCCAGCAGCACGGGTGCAACTAATGAAAAACTGTTTTTT. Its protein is CASSTGATNEKLFF. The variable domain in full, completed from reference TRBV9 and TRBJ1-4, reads DSGVTQTPKHLITATGQRVTLRCSPRSGDLSVYWYQQSLDQGLQFLIQYYNGEERAKGNILERFSAQQFPDLHSELNLSSLELGDSALYFCASSTGATNEKLFFGSGTQLSVL.

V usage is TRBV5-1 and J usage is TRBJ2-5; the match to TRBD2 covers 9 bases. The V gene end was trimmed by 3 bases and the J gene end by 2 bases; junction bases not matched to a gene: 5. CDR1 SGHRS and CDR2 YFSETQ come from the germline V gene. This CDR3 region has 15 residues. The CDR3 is CASSSVAGAQETQYF. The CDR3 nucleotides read TGCGCCAGCAGCTCGGTAGCGGGGGCACAAGAGACCCAGTACTTC.

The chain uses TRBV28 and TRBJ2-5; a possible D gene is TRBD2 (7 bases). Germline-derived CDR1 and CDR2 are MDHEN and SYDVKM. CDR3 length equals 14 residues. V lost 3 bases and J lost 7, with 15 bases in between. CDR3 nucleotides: TGTGCCAGCAGTTTTGCGGGGGCGTTAGTGACCCAGTACTTC. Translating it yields CASSFAGALVTQYF.

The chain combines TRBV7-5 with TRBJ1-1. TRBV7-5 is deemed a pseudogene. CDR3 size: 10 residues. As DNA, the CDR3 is TGTGCCAGAAGCTTTGCTGAAGCTTTCTTT. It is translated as CARSFAEAFF.

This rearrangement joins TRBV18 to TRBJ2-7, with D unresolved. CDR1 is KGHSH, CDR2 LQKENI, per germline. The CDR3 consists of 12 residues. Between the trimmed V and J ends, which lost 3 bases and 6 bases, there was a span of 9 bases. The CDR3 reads CASSPISTEQYF. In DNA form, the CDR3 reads TGTGCCAGCTCACCCATTTCAACCGAGCAGTACTTC.

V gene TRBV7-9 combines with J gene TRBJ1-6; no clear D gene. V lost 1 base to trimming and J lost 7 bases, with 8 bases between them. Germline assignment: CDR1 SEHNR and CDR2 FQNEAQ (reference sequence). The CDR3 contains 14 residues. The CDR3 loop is CASSLGVENSPLHF. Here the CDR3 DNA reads TGTGCCAGCAGCTTAGGTGTCGAGAATTCACCCCTCCACTTT.

CDR3 nucleotide sequence: TGTGCCAGCAGGCGGGGGGGGAACACCGGGGAGCTGTTTTTT. Translation gives CASRRGGNTGELFF. The chain couples TRBV7-8 to TRBJ2-2; 9 bases map to TRBD2. The ends lost 6 bases at V and 1 base at J; junction bases unmatched: 0. This CDR3 has 14 amino acids. The germline CDR1 and CDR2 sequences are SGHVS and FQNEAQ.

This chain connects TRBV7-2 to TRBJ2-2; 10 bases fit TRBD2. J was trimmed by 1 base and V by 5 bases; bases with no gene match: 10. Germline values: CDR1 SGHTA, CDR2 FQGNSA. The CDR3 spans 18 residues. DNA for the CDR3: TGTGCCAGCAGCCAAGGAGTAGCGGGGGGCCGGAACACCGGGGAGCTGTTTTTT. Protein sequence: CASSQGVAGGRNTGELFF.

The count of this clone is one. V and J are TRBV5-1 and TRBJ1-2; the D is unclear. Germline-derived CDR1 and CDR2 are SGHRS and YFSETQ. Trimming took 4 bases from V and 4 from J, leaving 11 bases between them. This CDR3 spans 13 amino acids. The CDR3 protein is CASSANAFYGYTF. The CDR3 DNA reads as TGCGCCAGCAGCGCCAACGCGTTCTATGGCTACACCTTC.

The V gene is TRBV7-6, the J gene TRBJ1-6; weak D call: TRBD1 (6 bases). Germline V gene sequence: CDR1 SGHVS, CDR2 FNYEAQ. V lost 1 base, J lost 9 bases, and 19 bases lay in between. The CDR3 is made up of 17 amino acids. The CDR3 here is CASSLEQGPDSRSPLHF. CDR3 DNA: TGTGCCAGCAGCTTAGAACAAGGGCCGGACAGCCGTTCACCCCTCCACTTT. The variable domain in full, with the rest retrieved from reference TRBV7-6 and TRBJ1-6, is GAGVSQSPRYKVTKRGQDVALRCDPISGHVSLYWYRQALGQGPEFLTYFNYEAQQDKSGLPNDRFSAERPEGSISTLTIQRTEQRDSAMYRCASSLEQGPDSRSPLHFGNGTRLTVT.

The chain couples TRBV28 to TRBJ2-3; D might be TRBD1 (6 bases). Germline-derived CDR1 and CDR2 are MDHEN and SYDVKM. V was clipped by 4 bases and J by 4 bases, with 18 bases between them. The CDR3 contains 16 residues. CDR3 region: CASSSTGQTWADTQYF. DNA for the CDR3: TGTGCCAGCAGTTCAACAGGGCAAACCTGGGCAGATACGCAGTATTTT.

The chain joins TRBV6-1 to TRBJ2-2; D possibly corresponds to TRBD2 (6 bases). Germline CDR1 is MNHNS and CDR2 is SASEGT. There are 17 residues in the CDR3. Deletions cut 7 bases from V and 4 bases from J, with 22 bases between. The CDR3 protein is CASNEAGGAAGTGELFF. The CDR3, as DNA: TGTGCCAGCAACGAAGCTGGAGGGGCCGCGGGCACCGGGGAGCTGTTTTTT.

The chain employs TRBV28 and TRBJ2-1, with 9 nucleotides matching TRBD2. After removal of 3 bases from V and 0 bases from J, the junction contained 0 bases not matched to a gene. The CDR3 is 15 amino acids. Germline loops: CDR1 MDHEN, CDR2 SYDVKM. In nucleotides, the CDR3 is TGTGCCAGCAGTTTTAGCGGGGGCTCCTACAATGAGCAGTTCTTC. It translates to CASSFSGGSYNEQFF.